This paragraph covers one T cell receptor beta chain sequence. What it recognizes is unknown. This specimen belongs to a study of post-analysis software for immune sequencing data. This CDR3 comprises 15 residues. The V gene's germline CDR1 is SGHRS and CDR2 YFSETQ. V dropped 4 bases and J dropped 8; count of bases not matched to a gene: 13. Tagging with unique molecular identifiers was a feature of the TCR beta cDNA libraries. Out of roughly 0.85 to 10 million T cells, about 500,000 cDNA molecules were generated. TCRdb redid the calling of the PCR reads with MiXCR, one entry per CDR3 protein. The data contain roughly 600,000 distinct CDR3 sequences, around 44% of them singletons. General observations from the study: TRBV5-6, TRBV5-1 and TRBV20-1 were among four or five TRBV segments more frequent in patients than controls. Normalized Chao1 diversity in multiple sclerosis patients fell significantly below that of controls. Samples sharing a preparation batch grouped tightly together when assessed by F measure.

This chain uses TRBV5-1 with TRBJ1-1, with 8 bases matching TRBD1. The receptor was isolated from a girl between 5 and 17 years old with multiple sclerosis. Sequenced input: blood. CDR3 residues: CASSLGRPGQVEAFF. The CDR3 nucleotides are TGCGCCAGCAGCCTGGGACGACCGGGACAGGTGGAAGCTTTCTTT.